Listed here are 22 T cell receptor beta chains from one sample, sequenced in a study of blood T cell repertoires in COVID-19. Libraries were prepared by immunoSEQ multiplex PCR; TCRdb keeps only in-frame clonotypes and omits some of them. The table lists 200,000 to 250,000 clones, about 81% of them singletons. Sequenced material: peripheral blood. The receptors derive from a woman between 65 and 79 years old with COVID-19, enrolled during active disease.

The gene calls are TRBV24-1 and TRBJ1-2; D is ambiguous. Trimming shortened V by 7 bases and J by 3 bases, and 11 bases separated the two germline ends. The CDR3 length is 13 residues. Germline CDR1 is KGHDR and CDR2 is SFDVKD. Here the CDR3 reads CATRDRRDYGYTF. CDR3 DNA sequence: TGTGCCACCAGAGATAGGAGGGACTATGGCTACACCTTC.

The chain employs TRBV7-9 and TRBJ2-2, with D unclear. Per germline, CDR1 SEHNR and CDR2 FQNEAQ (reference sequence). The V end was cut by 4 bases, the J end by 13 bases, with 13 bases between. The CDR3 totals 12 residues. The CDR3 DNA reads TGTGCCAGCAGCTATCCAGAACAGAGGCTGTTTTTT. It is translated as CASSYPEQRLFF.

This clone was detected only a few times. The chain uses TRBV21-1 and TRBJ2-7; the table's D call, TRBD1, has no DNA check behind it. TRBV21-1 is described as a pseudogene. The CDR3 spans 16 residues. The CDR3 region has the DNA TGTGCCAGCAGCAAAGCATTGGGACAGAGCTCCTACGAGCAGTACTTC. Residues: CASSKALGQSSYEQYF.

This rearrangement joins TRBV3-1 (or the pseudogene TRBV3-2) to TRBJ1-2; no clear D. Germline V gene lookup returns CDR1 LGHDT and CDR2 YNNKEL (reference sequence). Trimming cost V 0 bases and J 8 bases, with 13 bases left between them. CDR3 length: 14 amino acids. CDR3 DNA sequence: TGTGCCAGCAGCCAAGAGGGCAGGCGTCAGGGCTACACCTTC. This gives the protein CASSQEGRRQGYTF.

The chain recombines TRBV28 with TRBJ2-7; D is possibly TRBD1 (6 bases). The CDR3 loop spans 15 amino acids. V was shortened by 9 bases and J by 2 bases, with 20 bases between the two germline ends. Germline CDR1 is MDHEN and CDR2 is SYDVKM. Here the CDR3 DNA reads TGTGCCAGTAGAACGACCGGGACATCAGCCTACGAGCAGTACTTC. It translates to CASRTTGTSAYEQYF.

J is TRBJ1-3 and V is TRBV21-1; the table assigns TRBD1, which was not confirmed against the DNA. TRBV21-1 is deemed a pseudogene. This CDR3 has 17 amino acids. CDR3 sequence reads: CASRHNRAPTSGNTIYF. The CDR3 nucleotides read TGTGCCAGCAGGCATAACAGGGCCCCTACCTCTGGAAACACCATATATTTT.

Comments on this clone: Other nucleotide sequences from this sample produce the same CDR3. V and J are TRBV2 and TRBJ1-5; weak D call: TRBD1 (5 bases). Trimming shortened V by 6 bases and J by 4 bases, and 13 bases separated the two germline ends. CDR3 length: 14 residues. From germline, CDR1 is SNHLY and CDR2 FYNNEI. The chain's CDR3 is CASSPLGGNQPQHF. The DNA of the CDR3 is TGTGCCAGCAGCCCGCTGGGGGGGAATCAGCCCCAGCATTTT. Combining the CDR3 with reference TRBV2 and TRBJ1-5 gives the whole variable domain EPEVTQTPSHQVTQMGQEVILRCVPISNHLYFYWYRQILGQKVEFLVSFYNNEISEKSEIFDDQFSVERPDGSNFTLKIRSTKLEDSAMYFCASSPLGGNQPQHFGDGTRLSIL.

In its sample, this clone was seen once. V and J are TRBV28 and TRBJ2-6; TRBD1 matches 9 bases. The CDR3 length is 20 residues. Trimming at V came to 5 bases and at J to 3 bases, leaving 17 bases not matched to a gene. Germline assignment: CDR1 MDHEN and CDR2 SYDVKM. CDR3 in amino acids: CASSTGGAFLLGRGANVLTF. The CDR3 bases are TGTGCCAGCAGTACAGGGGGCGCGTTCCTCTTGGGTCGTGGGGCCAACGTCCTGACTTTC.

The V call is TRBV5-1, the J call TRBJ2-5; 9 nucleotides match TRBD2. Trimming at V came to 4 bases and at J to 6 bases, leaving 13 bases not matched to a gene. This CDR3 region has 16 residues. CDR1 is SGHRS, CDR2 YFSETQ, per germline. CDR3 region: CASSLSTGTSLQTQYF. In DNA, the CDR3 is TGCGCCAGCAGCCTTTCAACCGGGACTAGCTTGCAGACCCAGTACTTC.

There are a few counts of this clone. V gene TRBV6-2 or TRBV6-3 combines with J gene TRBJ1-5, with unresolved D. The CDR3 totals 14 residues. Germline CDR1 reads MNHEY; CDR2 reads SVGEGT. V dropped 2 bases and J dropped 0 bases, with 5 bases sitting between them. The CDR3 DNA reads as TGTGCCAGCAGTTACATGGCTAGCAATCAGCCCCAGCATTTT. It specifies CASSYMASNQPQHF.

The sample holds a few counts of this clone. V and J are TRBV5-6 and TRBJ2-7, with 9 bases identical to TRBD1. CDR3 length: 15 residues. Germline CDR1 is SGHDT and CDR2 is YYEEEE. The trim removed 4 bases at V and 2 bases at J, leaving 7 bases unmatched. The CDR3 here is CASSLRDRAPYEQYF. The CDR3 coding sequence is TGTGCCAGCAGCCTCCGGGACAGGGCCCCCTACGAGCAGTACTTC.

The chain couples TRBV5-6 to TRBJ2-6; D is unresolved. This CDR3 region has 16 residues. Trimming left V 3 bases short and J 1 base short, with 11 bases between. Germline V gene lookup returns CDR1 SGHDT and CDR2 YYEEEE. CDR3 region: CASSSPEQSGANVLTF. CDR3 DNA: TGTGCCAGCAGCTCCCCGGAGCAATCTGGGGCCAACGTCCTGACTTTC.

This clone was seen a single time. This rearrangement joins TRBV30 to TRBJ2-2, with 9 bases identical to TRBD2. The CDR3 runs to 15 residues. V trimming: 1 base; J trimming: 2 bases; junction bases outside the gene matches: 2. The germline V gene encodes CDR1 GTSNPN and CDR2 SVGIG (reference sequence). In nucleotides, the CDR3 is TGTGCCTGGAGTGCGGGACTAGCTAACACCGGGGAGCTGTTTTTT. Translation: CAWSAGLANTGELFF.

This clone was counted between two and nine times. The gene calls are TRBV10-2 and TRBJ1-2; D gene ambiguous. The CDR3 loop spans 13 amino acids. With 2 bases removed from V and 2 bases from J, the gap between germline ends came to 6 bases. Germline lookup yields CDR1 WSHSY and CDR2 SAAADI. For the CDR3, the DNA is TGCGCCAGCAGTGAGGCGGGAAACTATGGCTACACCTTC. Translation gives CASSEAGNYGYTF.

V is TRBV15 and J is TRBJ2-4, with a possible D match to TRBD2 (6 bases). With 3 bases removed from V and 2 bases from J, the gap between germline ends came to 11 bases. The germline V gene encodes CDR1 LNHNV and CDR2 YYDKDF (reference sequence). The CDR3 spans 15 residues. The CDR3 sequence: CATSRPGTSKNIQYF. CDR3 nucleotide sequence: TGTGCCACCAGCAGGCCCGGGACTTCCAAAAACATTCAGTACTTC.

The chain combines TRBV5-4 with TRBJ1-2, with TRBD1 as a possible D gene (5 bases). Germline V gives CDR1 SGHNT, CDR2 YYREEE (reference sequence). This CDR3 comprises 14 residues. The V and J ends lost 0 bases and 2 bases respectively, with 8 bases between them. Here the CDR3 DNA reads TGTGCCAGCAGCTTGGGGCCAGGGAACTATGGCTACACCTTC. Protein product: CASSLGPGNYGYTF.

The rearrangement links TRBV6-2 or TRBV6-3 to TRBJ1-5; 9 nucleotides agree with TRBD1. Trimming removed 5 bases from V and 2 bases from J; junction bases left unmatched: 4. The CDR3 extends over 15 amino acids. Germline V CDR1 and CDR2: MNHEY, SVGEGT. The CDR3 sequence: CASSTGGLGNQPQHF. The DNA for the CDR3 is TGTGCCAGCAGTACAGGGGGCTTGGGCAATCAGCCCCAGCATTTT.

This chain links TRBV19 with TRBJ2-7; 10 bases fit TRBD2. Germline CDR1 is LNHDA and CDR2 is SQIVND (reference sequence). This CDR3 has 15 residues. V shed 1 base, J shed 5 bases, and the junction held 5 bases outside the gene matches. Written as DNA, the CDR3 is TGTGCCAGTAGTATAGGAACTAGCGGGAAAAACGAGCAGTACTTC. Its protein is CASSIGTSGKNEQYF.

The J gene is TRBJ1-2, the V gene TRBV19, with TRBD1 as a possible D gene (6 bases). The CDR3 totals 14 residues. Trimming took off 7 bases at V and 2 bases at J, with 14 bases between the two ends. Germline V lookup: CDR1 LNHDA, CDR2 SQIVND (reference sequence). The CDR3 reads CASNQGSTNYGYTF. For the CDR3, the DNA is TGTGCCAGTAATCAGGGGTCCACAAACTATGGCTACACCTTC.

The genes are TRBV28 and TRBJ2-3; tentatively, D is TRBD2 (6 bases). V gave up 6 bases and J gave up 6 bases, with 13 bases separating them. The germline CDR1 and CDR2 sequences are MDHEN and SYDVKM. The CDR3 is 13 amino acids. CDR3 region: CASRGGAPDTQYF. CDR3 coding DNA: TGTGCCAGCAGGGGGGGAGCCCCGGATACGCAGTATTTT.

This sequence joins TRBV14 and TRBJ2-5, with a weak D call TRBD2 (6 bases). The V and J ends lost 4 bases and 2 bases respectively, with 14 bases between them. The germline CDR1 and CDR2 sequences are SGHDN and FVKESK. The CDR3 is 15 residues long. CDR3 region: CASSRFGTVQETQYF. CDR3 sequence (DNA): TGTGCCAGCAGCCGTTTCGGGACTGTTCAAGAGACCCAGTACTTC.

This rearrangement joins TRBV27 to TRBJ2-7; TRBD1 matches at 10 bases. Germline V CDR1 and CDR2: MNHEY, SMNVEV (reference sequence). V was pared by 5 bases and J by 4 bases, with 11 bases of the junction left unmatched. The CDR3 runs 16 residues. The CDR3 nucleotides are TGTGCCAGCAGTAGACAGAGGGACAGGGGAGCATACGAGCAGTACTTC. Protein product: CASSRQRDRGAYEQYF.